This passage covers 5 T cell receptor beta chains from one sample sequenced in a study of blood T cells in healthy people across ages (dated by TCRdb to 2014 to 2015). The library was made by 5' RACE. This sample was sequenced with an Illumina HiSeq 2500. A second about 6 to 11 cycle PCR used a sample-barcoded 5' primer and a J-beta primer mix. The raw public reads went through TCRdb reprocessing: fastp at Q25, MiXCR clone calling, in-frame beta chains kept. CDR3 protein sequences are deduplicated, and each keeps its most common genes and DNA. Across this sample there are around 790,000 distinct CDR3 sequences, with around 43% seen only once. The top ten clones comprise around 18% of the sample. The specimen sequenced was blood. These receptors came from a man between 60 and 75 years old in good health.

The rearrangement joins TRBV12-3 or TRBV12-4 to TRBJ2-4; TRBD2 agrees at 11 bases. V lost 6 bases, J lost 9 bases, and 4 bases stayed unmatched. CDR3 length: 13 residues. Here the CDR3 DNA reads TGTGCCAGCAGAAATAGCGGGGGGGGCATTCAGTACTTC. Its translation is CASRNSGGGIQYF.

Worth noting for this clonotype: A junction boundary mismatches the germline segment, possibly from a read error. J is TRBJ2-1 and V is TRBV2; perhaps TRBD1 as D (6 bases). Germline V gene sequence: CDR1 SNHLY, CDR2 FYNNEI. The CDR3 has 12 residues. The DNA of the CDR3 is TGTGCCAGCAGGGAAGGACAGCGGTCCCAGTTCTTC. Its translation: CASREGQRSQFF.

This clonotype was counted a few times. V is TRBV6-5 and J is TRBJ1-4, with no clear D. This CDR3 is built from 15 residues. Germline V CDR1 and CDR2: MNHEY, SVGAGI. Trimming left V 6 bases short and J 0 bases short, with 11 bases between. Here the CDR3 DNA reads TGTGCCAGCAGCAACGTGGCGGCAACTAATGAAAAACTGTTTTTT. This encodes CASSNVAATNEKLFF.

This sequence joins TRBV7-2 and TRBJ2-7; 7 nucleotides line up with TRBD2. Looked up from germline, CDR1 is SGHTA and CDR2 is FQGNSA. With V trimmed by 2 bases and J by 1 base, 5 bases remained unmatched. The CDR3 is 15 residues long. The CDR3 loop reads CASSLTGTKSYEQYF. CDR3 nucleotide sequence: TGTGCCAGCAGCTTAACCGGGACTAAATCCTACGAGCAGTACTTC.

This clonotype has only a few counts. CDR3 in amino acids: CASSLAGQGDYGYTF. The CDR3 nucleotides are TGTGCCAGCAGCTTGGCCGGCCAGGGAGACTATGGCTACACCTTC. The chain carries TRBV5-5 and TRBJ1-2, with D perhaps matching TRBD1 (5 bases). CDR1 and CDR2 from the germline V gene are SGHKS and YYEKEE (reference sequence). Trimming removed 0 bases from V and 3 bases from J, with 12 bases in between. The CDR3 extends over 15 amino acids. The full variable domain, in which reference TRBV5-5 and TRBJ1-2 provide the parts outside the CDR3, is DAGVTQSPTHLIKTRGQQVTLRCSPISGHKSVSWYQQVLGQGPQFIFQYYEKEERGRGNFPDRFSARQFPNYSSELNVNALLLGDSALYLCASSLAGQGDYGYTFGSGTRLTVV.